This TCR beta chain was sequenced for a study of cytomegalovirus exposure and HLA in healthy donors. Study observations and caveats: When a later analysis was performed, an Asian-associated ancestry cluster reportedly had fewer N-insertions than the roughly 690-donor mean. Looking again later, the authors saw that most CMV-associated TCR beta chains seemed HLA-restricted. A later analysis linked fewer than 20,000 TCR beta sequences to HLA alleles at 0.05 false discovery rate.

CDR1 is MNHEY and CDR2 is SMNVEV in the germline V gene (reference sequence). V shed 6 bases and J 1 base; nucleotides not matched to a gene: 12. The CDR3 is made up of 17 amino acids. The PCR employed 60 Vbeta primers together with 13 Jbeta primers. Sequenced by immunoSEQ multiplex PCR; TCRdb stores in-frame clones only, minus some. The sample gives roughly 100,000 clones, roughly 85% of which show up once; under 5% is in the top ten. Remarks on this clone: Its antigen remains unknown.

This receptor was obtained from a man aged 30 to 39 in good health and CMV-seronegative. The chain is built from TRBV27 and TRBJ2-5; 9 nucleotides match TRBD2. Sequencing used PBMCs. In DNA form, the CDR3 reads TGTGCCAGCAGCGCCTACCGCCCGACTAGCGGCCAAGAGACCCAGTACTTC. Protein sequence: CASSAYRPTSGQETQYF.